The 30 T cell receptor beta chains reported below all come from one sample, sequenced in a study of neurological immune-mediated disorders. TCRdb re-derived calls from the 5' RACE reads in MiXCR, one entry per CDR3 protein. The table has fewer than 40,000 distinct CDR3 sequences, under 6% seen once. Sequencing input: PBMCs. The receptors originated from a young man in good health.

This clonotype was found many times. The genes are TRBV12-3 or TRBV12-4 and TRBJ2-7; the D is unclear. The germline V and J ends were trimmed by 2 bases and 4 bases, with 0 bases remaining between them. The CDR3 contains 10 residues. The CDR3 reads CASSLYEQYF. CDR3 nucleotides: TGTGCCAGCAGTTTATACGAGCAGTACTTC.

This clonotype has a count of ten or more. This chain connects TRBV6-6 to TRBJ2-3; the D is unclear. V was pared by 10 bases and J by 1 base, with 9 bases between. The CDR3 loop spans 12 amino acids. Germline CDR1 MNHNY, CDR2 SVGAGI (reference sequence). The CDR3 spells CATTDRTDTQYF. For the CDR3, the DNA is TGTGCCACCACAGACCGCACAGATACGCAGTATTTT.

The chain combines TRBV7-9 with TRBJ2-2, with no clear D. The germline V and J ends were trimmed by 3 bases and 6 bases, with 5 bases remaining between them. Germline V gives CDR1 SEHNR, CDR2 FQNEAQ (reference sequence). The CDR3 spans 12 residues. CDR3 in amino acids: CASSFSAGELFF. CDR3 DNA sequence: TGTGCCAGCAGCTTTTCAGCCGGGGAGCTGTTTTTT. Using reference TRBV7-9 and TRBJ2-2 for the parts outside the CDR3, the full variable domain is DTGVSQNPRHKITKRGQNVTFRCDPISEHNRLYWYRQTLGQGPEFLTYFQNEAQLEKSRLLSDRFSAERPKGSFSTLEIQRTEQGDSAMYLCASSFSAGELFFGEGSRLTVL.

This clonotype was detected ten times or more. The rearrangement links TRBV12-3 or TRBV12-4 to TRBJ1-1, with 7 bases that match TRBD1. This CDR3 is 14 amino acids long. V lost 5 bases and J lost 0; bases outside the gene matches: 3. CDR3 residues: CASSRQGLNTEAFF. As DNA, the CDR3 is TGTGCCAGCAGTCGACAGGGTTTGAACACTGAAGCTTTCTTT.

This clonotype was counted ten times or more. The chain couples TRBV5-1 to TRBJ2-7; TRBD1 is a possible D gene (6 bases). Trimming took 3 bases from V and 5 from J, leaving 12 bases between them. Germline CDR1 SGHRS, CDR2 YFSETQ. The CDR3 is made up of 13 amino acids. The DNA for the CDR3 is TGCGCCAGCAGCTCATCCAGGGGCGACGAGCAGTACTTC. Protein: CASSSSRGDEQYF.

This clonotype has at least ten counts. This chain uses TRBV7-9 with TRBJ1-1, with 8 bases fitting TRBD1. This CDR3 spans 13 amino acids. Germline CDR1 reads SEHNR; CDR2 reads FQNEAQ (reference sequence). Unmatched junction bases numbered 7, after V lost 8 bases and J lost 5 bases. CDR3 sequence reads: CASDETGETEAFF. The CDR3 DNA follows: TGTGCCAGCGACGAGACAGGGGAGACTGAAGCTTTCTTT.

Ten or more counts support this clonotype. V usage is TRBV20-1 and J usage is TRBJ2-5; TRBD1 agrees at 7 bases. The germline gives CDR1 DFQATT, CDR2 SNEGSKA (reference sequence). J lost 0 bases, V lost 6 bases, and 7 bases had no gene match. This CDR3 region has 14 residues. CDR3 sequence: CSARTGVYQETQYF. The CDR3 DNA sequence: TGCAGTGCCCGTACAGGGGTCTACCAAGAGACCCAGTACTTC.

Many counts were recorded for this clonotype. The chain carries TRBV20-1 and TRBJ1-3; TRBD1 matches at 7 bases. This CDR3 contains 14 residues. Germline V gives CDR1 DFQATT, CDR2 SNEGSKA (reference sequence). The V segment lost 3 bases and the J segment 2 bases; nucleotides outside the gene matches: 4. CDR3 region: CSASRGSPGNTIYF. The DNA for the CDR3 is TGCAGTGCTAGCAGGGGGTCCCCTGGAAACACCATATATTTT.

This clonotype was seen at least ten times. This sequence joins TRBV27 and TRBJ1-3; D gene ambiguous. The V gene lost 1 base and the J gene lost 4 bases, with 17 bases spanning the gap. Germline V gene sequence: CDR1 MNHEY, CDR2 SMNVEV (reference sequence). The CDR3 length is 17 residues. This CDR3 reads CASSLLGGPSPGNTIYF. For the CDR3, the DNA is TGTGCCAGCAGTTTATTAGGTGGGCCCTCTCCAGGAAACACCATATATTTT.

A few counts support this clonotype. V is TRBV10-3 and J is TRBJ2-1; D call uncertain. The germline V gene encodes CDR1 ENHRY and CDR2 SYGVKD. The CDR3 length is 13 residues. Trimming took off 3 bases at V and 2 bases at J, with 5 bases between the two ends. The CDR3 region is CAISDPAYNEQFF. CDR3 coding DNA: TGTGCCATCAGTGACCCTGCCTACAATGAGCAGTTCTTC.

There are many counts of this clonotype. This chain links TRBV6-5 with TRBJ2-7, with 8 bases fitting TRBD2. Germline V gene lookup returns CDR1 MNHEY and CDR2 SVGAGI. The CDR3 runs to 14 residues. V trimming: 5 bases; J trimming: 0 bases; junction bases outside the gene matches: 3. The CDR3 region is CASSRLAYSYEQYF. The CDR3 DNA is TGTGCCAGCAGTCGACTAGCGTACTCCTACGAGCAGTACTTC.

This clonotype was detected many times. This chain uses TRBV20-1 with TRBJ2-1; no clear D. The CDR3 contains 14 residues. The V end was cut by 4 bases, the J end by 0 bases, with 10 bases between. Germline V gives CDR1 DFQATT, CDR2 SNEGSKA (reference sequence). CDR3: CSAIAPSSYNEQFF. As DNA, the CDR3 is TGCAGTGCTATCGCCCCGAGCTCCTACAATGAGCAGTTCTTC.

This clonotype showed up many times. The chain carries TRBV6-1 and TRBJ2-7, with D hard to call. CDR1 is MNHNS, CDR2 SASEGT, per germline. The CDR3 spans 13 residues. Trimming shortened V by 7 bases and J by 0 bases, and 10 bases separated the two germline ends. The CDR3 DNA sequence: TGTGCCAGCACTCGTGCTAGCTCCTACGAGCAGTACTTC. Translation: CASTRASSYEQYF.

The rearrangement links TRBV4-1 to TRBJ1-5; D is unresolved. Trimming removed 1 base at V and 1 base at J, with 5 bases between. The V gene's germline CDR1 is MGHRA and CDR2 YSYEKL. The CDR3 covers 14 residues. The CDR3 DNA reads TGCGCCAGCAGCCAAGTACAGAGCAATCAGCCCCAGCATTTT. Translation gives CASSQVQSNQPQHF.

Notes on this clonotype: Here the CDR3 omits its conserved ending phenylalanine or tryptophan, so a read error is the likely source. J is TRBJ2-5 and V is TRBV18; a possible D gene is TRBD2 (5 bases). The V and J ends lost 2 bases and 1 base respectively, with 5 bases between them. CDR3 length: 13 residues. The V gene's germline CDR1 is KGHSH and CDR2 LQKENI. CDR3: CASSPGSQETQYL. As DNA, the CDR3 is TGTGCCAGCTCACCAGGGAGCCAAGAGACCCAGTACTTA.

Ten or more counts support this clonotype. V gene TRBV5-4 combines with J gene TRBJ2-5; 7 positions agree with TRBD1. The V and J ends lost 3 bases and 5 bases, in that order; junction bases with no gene match: 1. The CDR3 length is 12 residues. Germline V CDR1 and CDR2: SGHNT, YYREEE (reference sequence). The CDR3 protein is CASSSRGETQYF. CDR3 nucleotides: TGTGCCAGCAGCTCCAGGGGGGAGACCCAGTACTTC. Together with reference TRBV5-4 and TRBJ2-5, the CDR3 gives the full variable domain: ETGVTQSPTHLIKTRGQQVTLRCSSQSGHNTVSWYQQALGQGPQFIFQYYREEENGRGNFPPRFSGLQFPNYSSELNVNALELDDSALYLCASSSRGETQYFGPGTRLLVL.

This clonotype came up many times. This chain uses TRBV6-6 with TRBJ2-1; 9 bases match TRBD2. V was clipped by 1 base and J by 5 bases; unmatched bases: 9. Germline CDR1 and CDR2: MNHNY and SVGAGI (reference sequence). The CDR3 sequence is 17 residues long. The CDR3 sequence is CASSYFPAGGLNNEQFF. In DNA, the CDR3 is TGTGCCAGCAGTTACTTCCCAGCGGGGGGCCTCAACAATGAGCAGTTCTTC.

The table lists this clonotype with many counts. The chain is built from TRBV4-1 and TRBJ1-2; TRBD1 is a possible D gene (6 bases). Trimming left V 0 bases short and J 2 bases short, with 13 bases between. The CDR3 has 16 amino acids. Germline lookup yields CDR1 MGHRA and CDR2 YSYEKL. CDR3 protein: CASSQEGGARNYGYTF. The DNA for the CDR3 is TGCGCCAGCAGCCAAGAGGGGGGGGCGCGAAACTATGGCTACACCTTC.

This clonotype was detected many times. The chain links TRBV20-1 to TRBJ1-1; 8 positions match TRBD1. V gave up 3 bases and J gave up 1 base; unmatched junction bases: 10. Per the germline V gene, CDR1 is DFQATT and CDR2 is SNEGSKA (reference sequence). The length of the CDR3 is 16 residues. The CDR3: CSASSVSGTGNTEAFF. The CDR3 region has the DNA TGCAGTGCTAGTTCTGTGTCCGGGACAGGGAACACTGAAGCTTTCTTT.

This clonotype was detected ten times or more. This rearrangement joins TRBV5-1 to TRBJ1-3, with no clear D. The CDR3 contains 14 residues. Germline V CDR1 and CDR2: SGHRS, YFSETQ. V shed 1 base and J shed 0 bases, with 5 bases lying between them. Written as DNA, the CDR3 is TGCGCCAGCAGCTTGAGACACTCTGGAAACACCATATATTTT. This sequence encodes CASSLRHSGNTIYF.

This clonotype was seen a handful of times. In DNA form, the CDR3 reads TGCAGTGCTCCGGGACAGATGAACACTGAAGCTTTCTTT. This codes for CSAPGQMNTEAFF. The chain is built from TRBV20-1 and TRBJ1-1; 7 nucleotides match TRBD1. J was trimmed by 0 bases and V by 5 bases; bases with no gene match: 3. Germline CDR1 is DFQATT and CDR2 is SNEGSKA (reference sequence). The CDR3 runs to 13 residues.

This clonotype appeared many times. This chain connects TRBV5-5 to TRBJ1-5, with TRBD1 as a possible D gene (5 bases). This CDR3 has 15 residues. V lost 7 bases, J lost 4 bases, and 18 bases lay in between. Germline V gene sequence: CDR1 SGHKS, CDR2 YYEKEE (reference sequence). The CDR3 sequence is CASRRSIQENQPQHF. DNA of the CDR3: TGTGCCAGCCGCCGGTCTATACAGGAGAATCAGCCCCAGCATTTT. Combining the CDR3 with reference TRBV5-5 and TRBJ1-5 gives the whole variable domain DAGVTQSPTHLIKTRGQQVTLRCSPISGHKSVSWYQQVLGQGPQFIFQYYEKEERGRGNFPDRFSARQFPNYSSELNVNALLLGDSALYLCASRRSIQENQPQHFGDGTRLSIL.

This clonotype was counted at least ten times. This rearrangement joins TRBV20-1 to TRBJ1-1; D uncertain. With 0 bases removed from V and 5 bases from J, the gap between germline ends came to 10 bases. There are 13 residues in the CDR3. Germline V lookup: CDR1 DFQATT, CDR2 SNEGSKA (reference sequence). CDR3 sequence: CSARESLGTEAFF. CDR3 nucleotides: TGCAGTGCTAGAGAAAGCCTAGGAACTGAAGCTTTCTTT.

This clonotype has ten or more counts. V usage is TRBV7-2 and J usage is TRBJ2-1; 9 positions agree with TRBD2. J gave up 13 bases and V 5 bases, and 12 bases lay outside the gene matches. The CDR3 runs to 14 residues. CDR1 and CDR2 (germline): SGHTA, FQGNSA. For the CDR3, the DNA is TGTGCCAGCAGCCCCGGGACTAGCCCTGGGGAACAGTTCTTC. Its translation: CASSPGTSPGEQFF.

This clonotype was seen at least ten times. The rearrangement links TRBV20-1 to TRBJ2-1; 8 nucleotides match TRBD2. V lost 5 bases, J lost 4 bases, and 4 bases stayed unmatched. The CDR3 spans 13 residues. The germline V gene has CDR1 DFQATT and CDR2 SNEGSKA (reference sequence). CDR3 sequence (DNA): TGCAGTGCTGTCGGGGGGGAGTACAATGAGCAGTTCTTC. Translating it yields CSAVGGEYNEQFF.

This clonotype was counted many times. The chain couples TRBV20-1 to TRBJ1-1; D is possibly TRBD1 (6 bases). Germline loops: CDR1 DFQATT, CDR2 SNEGSKA (reference sequence). This CDR3 is built from 14 residues. Deletions cut 6 bases from V and 4 bases from J, with 18 bases between. CDR3 sequence (DNA): TGCAGTGCCCAGGATGGGGGGCGCCTCACTGAAGCTTTCTTT. Residues: CSAQDGGRLTEAFF.

J is TRBJ2-1 and V is TRBV6-5; 8 bases line up with TRBD2. The CDR3 contains 19 residues. V shed 6 bases, J shed 2 bases, and the junction held 18 bases outside the gene matches. The germline CDR1 and CDR2 sequences are MNHEY and SVGAGI. CDR3 sequence: CASSTKSFFGGATYNEQFF. For the CDR3, the DNA is TGTGCCAGCAGCACCAAAAGCTTCTTCGGGGGGGCCACCTACAATGAGCAGTTCTTC.

This clonotype appeared many times. V usage is TRBV20-1 and J usage is TRBJ1-3, with D perhaps matching TRBD1 (5 bases). Deletions cut 6 bases from V and 3 bases from J, with 9 bases between. Germline V gives CDR1 DFQATT, CDR2 SNEGSKA (reference sequence). The CDR3 contains 12 residues. CDR3 coding DNA: TGCAGTGCGCGGCAGGGTGGAAACACCATATATTTT. Amino acid sequence: CSARQGGNTIYF.

This clonotype was counted many times. The rearrangement joins TRBV21-1 to TRBJ1-4. TRBV21-1 is a pseudogene segment. The CDR3 has 16 amino acids. This CDR3 reads CASSPVERAVREKLFF. As DNA, the CDR3 is TGTGCCAGCAGCCCCGTCGAGCGGGCCGTGAGGGAAAAACTGTTTTTT.

This clonotype was counted many times. The rearrangement uses TRBV7-9 and TRBJ2-3; 9 bases match TRBD2. CDR3 length equals 16 residues. CDR1 is SEHNR and CDR2 is FQNEAQ in the germline V gene (reference sequence). V gave up 3 bases and J gave up 3 bases; unmatched junction bases: 7. CDR3 residues: CASSFGLAGTTDTQYF. The CDR3 DNA follows: TGTGCCAGCAGCTTTGGTCTAGCGGGGACAACAGATACGCAGTATTTT.